These 24 T cell receptor beta chains were sequenced from one sample in a study of T cells after yellow fever vaccination. A single record per CDR3 protein comes from TCRdb applying MiXCR to the 5' RACE reads. This sample yields some 160,000 distinct CDR3 sequences, of which about 7% are seen a single time; roughly 2.5% belongs to the top ten. The sample here was CD4+ T cells sorted from PBMCs, taken less than 6 days after the first yellow fever vaccination. These receptors all come from a man aged 18 to 30 who received the YFV17D yellow fever vaccine.

A remark on this clonotype: Possible read error: a much larger clone is one base away. The V gene is TRBV9, the J gene TRBJ2-3; D call uncertain. The CDR3 sequence is 15 residues long. Germline V gene sequence: CDR1 SGDLS, CDR2 YYNGEE. In DNA form, the CDR3 reads TGTGCCAGCAGCGCAAACCCGGCCGACACAGAAACGCAGTATTTT. This gives the protein CASSANPADTETQYF.

The rearrangement joins TRBV7-9 to TRBJ2-7; weak D call: TRBD1 (6 bases). CDR1 is SEHNR, CDR2 FQNEAQ, per germline (reference sequence). The CDR3 contains 12 residues. Trimming stripped 5 bases from V and 11 bases from J, with 16 bases between. CDR3 sequence (DNA): TGTGCCAGCAGCCGAGACCAGGGGAGTGAGTACGTC. The encoded protein is CASSRDQGSEYV.

This clonotype was observed a few times. The chain recombines TRBV5-1 with TRBJ2-5; D may be TRBD2 (7 bases). The CDR3 loop spans 16 amino acids. Trimming took off 6 bases at V and 2 bases at J, with 20 bases between the two ends. The V gene's germline CDR1 is SGHRS and CDR2 YFSETQ. CDR3 bases: TGCGCCAGCAAGGTCGCGGGGGCCCGGGTTCAAGAGACCCAGTACTTC. This encodes CASKVAGARVQETQYF. Drawing the rest from reference TRBV5-1 and TRBJ2-5, the complete variable domain is KAGVTQTPRYLIKTRGQQVTLSCSPISGHRSVSWYQQTPGQGLQFLFEYFSETQRNKGNFPGRFSGRQFSNSRSEMNVSTLELGDSALYLCASKVAGARVQETQYFGPGTRLLVL.

This clonotype was seen just once. This rearrangement joins TRBV30 to TRBJ1-6; D possibly corresponds to TRBD1 (6 bases). Trimming removed 4 bases from V and 4 bases from J, with 17 bases in between. CDR3 length: 16 residues. CDR1 is GTSNPN and CDR2 is SVGIG in the germline V gene (reference sequence). CDR3 residues: CAWIEVGAGYNSPLHF. The CDR3 DNA sequence: TGTGCCTGGATTGAGGTGGGGGCTGGGTATAATTCACCCCTCCACTTT.

To note about this clonotype: A much larger clonotype is one base distant, so this may be a read error. The chain couples TRBV5-1 to TRBJ2-5, with TRBD2 identical over 7 bases. The V gene's germline CDR1 is SGHRS and CDR2 YFSETQ. V lost 0 bases to trimming and J lost 5 bases; unmatched junction nucleotides: 7. The CDR3 loop spans 15 amino acids. CDR3 loop: CASSLAAGPDETQYF. The CDR3 bases are TGCGCCAGCAGCTTGGCAGCGGGGCCGGATGAGACCCAGTACTTC.

This clonotype has at least ten counts. This chain joins TRBV20-1 and TRBJ2-2, with no clear D. The CDR3 extends over 13 amino acids. V lost 3 bases to trimming and J lost 4 bases, with 9 bases between them. Germline loops: CDR1 DFQATT, CDR2 SNEGSKA (reference sequence). CDR3 nucleotides: TGCAGTGCTAGTCCCACGTCCACCGGGGAGCTGTTTTTT. This sequence encodes CSASPTSTGELFF.

Regarding this clonotype: This may be a read error: a much more frequent sequence differs by one nucleotide. The chain uses TRBV18 and TRBJ1-5; unclear D gene. V shed 2 bases and J shed 3 bases, with 8 bases lying between them. The V gene's germline CDR1 is KGHSH and CDR2 LQKENI. The CDR3 is made up of 14 amino acids. The CDR3 region has the DNA TGTGCCAGCTCACCAACATATATCAATCAGCCCCAGCATTTT. This translates into CASSPTYINQPQHF.

V usage is TRBV12-3 or TRBV12-4 and J usage is TRBJ1-5; tentatively, D is TRBD1 (6 bases). Trimming shortened V by 7 bases and J by 2 bases, and 15 bases separated the two germline ends. This CDR3 has 15 amino acids. Here the CDR3 reads CASIIWAGGNQPQHF. CDR3 DNA sequence: TGTGCCAGCATCATTTGGGCAGGGGGCAATCAGCCCCAGCATTTT.

This clonotype came up many times. V gene TRBV27 combines with J gene TRBJ1-1; D gene unclear. The CDR3 length is 14 residues. V was trimmed by 5 bases and J by 2 bases, leaving 12 bases between them. The germline CDR1 and CDR2 sequences are MNHEY and SMNVEV (reference sequence). For the CDR3, the DNA is TGTGCCAGCAGTCCGGGTTGGGGTAACACTGAAGCTTTCTTT. This translates into CASSPGWGNTEAFF.

This chain joins TRBV20-1 and TRBJ2-1; 13 nucleotides agree with TRBD2. Trimming removed 0 bases from V and 2 bases from J; junction bases left unmatched: 4. The germline gives CDR1 DFQATT, CDR2 SNEGSKA (reference sequence). The CDR3 has 17 amino acids. This chain's CDR3 is CSARDKGLAGTYNEQFF. Written as DNA, the CDR3 is TGCAGTGCTAGAGATAAGGGACTAGCGGGGACCTACAATGAGCAGTTCTTC.

This clonotype was seen only a few times. This sequence joins TRBV20-1 and TRBJ2-1; 9 bases are shared with TRBD2. This CDR3 is built from 14 residues. Losses at the gene ends were 0 bases for V and 9 bases for J; bases not matched to a gene: 6. From germline, CDR1 is DFQATT and CDR2 SNEGSKA (reference sequence). CDR3 amino acids: CSARDLDSGGEQFF. DNA for the CDR3: TGCAGTGCTAGAGATCTGGATAGCGGGGGTGAGCAGTTCTTC.

This clonotype came up many times. V is TRBV12-3 or TRBV12-4 and J is TRBJ2-6; D is perhaps TRBD1 (6 bases). CDR3 length equals 17 residues. Trimming left V 7 bases short and J 0 bases short, with 16 bases between. The CDR3 here is CASTRRGISSGANVLTF. In nucleotides, the CDR3 is TGTGCCAGCACCCGTAGGGGGATTAGCTCTGGGGCCAACGTCCTGACTTTC.

The chain has TRBV9 and TRBJ1-5; D may be TRBD1 (6 bases). This CDR3 comprises 15 residues. Germline-derived CDR1 and CDR2 are SGDLS and YYNGEE. Trimming pared 0 bases from V and 2 bases from J, leaving 9 bases between. CDR3 region: CASSVAGDGNQPQHF. CDR3 DNA: TGTGCCAGCAGCGTAGCAGGGGACGGCAATCAGCCCCAGCATTTT.

This clonotype has a handful of counts. The genes are TRBV19 and TRBJ2-1; D may match TRBD1 or TRBD2 (6 bases each). Trimming stripped 8 bases from V and 9 bases from J, with 29 bases between. The CDR3 runs to 17 residues. The germline CDR1 and CDR2 sequences are LNHDA and SQIVND (reference sequence). The chain's CDR3 is CASRTAPGGGGRSEQFF. The CDR3 nucleotides are TGTGCCAGTCGAACAGCGCCAGGTGGAGGGGGTCGGAGTGAGCAGTTCTTC.

V usage is TRBV7-9 and J usage is TRBJ2-4, with D possibly being TRBD2 (5 bases). V was shortened by 5 bases and J by 0 bases, with 11 bases between the two germline ends. CDR3 length: 15 residues. CDR1 and CDR2 from the germline V gene are SEHNR and FQNEAQ (reference sequence). The CDR3 protein is CASSPGMIAKNIQYF. The CDR3 bases are TGTGCCAGCAGCCCGGGGATGATAGCCAAAAACATTCAGTACTTC.

This clonotype was observed a handful of times. The CDR3 nucleotides are TGTGCCAGCAGTTCATCAGGGGGAGCGGGTTCACCCCTCCACTTT. It is translated as CASSSSGGAGSPLHF. This chain links TRBV6-5 with TRBJ1-6; TRBD1 agrees at 7 bases. V was pared by 4 bases and J by 9 bases, with 9 bases of the junction left unmatched. The CDR3 has 15 residues. Looked up from germline, CDR1 is MNHEY and CDR2 is SVGAGI.

Many counts were recorded for this clonotype. The V and J genes are TRBV6-1 and TRBJ1-2; D unresolved. Deletions cut 6 bases from V and 2 bases from J, with 13 bases between. The CDR3 contains 14 residues. Per the germline V gene, CDR1 is MNHNS and CDR2 is SASEGT. CDR3 coding DNA: TGTGCCAGCAGCCGATCCGGGAAAAACTATGGCTACACCTTC. As protein: CASSRSGKNYGYTF.

The chain is built from TRBV7-2 and TRBJ2-5; D remains ambiguous. V shed 3 bases and J shed 5 bases, with 16 bases lying between them. This CDR3 contains 15 residues. CDR1 is SGHTA and CDR2 is FQGNSA in the germline V gene. CDR3 DNA sequence: TGTGCCAGCAGCTTCCGACGGTCCCACGGGGAGACCCAGTACTTC. Protein product: CASSFRRSHGETQYF. The full variable domain, rest sourced from reference TRBV7-2 and TRBJ2-5, is GAGVSQSPSNKVTEKGKDVELRCDPISGHTALYWYRQSLGQGLEFLIYFQGNSAPDKSGLPSDRFSAERTGGSVSTLTIQRTQQEDSAVYLCASSFRRSHGETQYFGPGTRLLVL.

In its sample, this clonotype was seen many times. The chain joins TRBV28 to TRBJ2-7; the match to TRBD2 covers 16 bases. Germline CDR1 is MDHEN and CDR2 is SYDVKM. V was clipped by 5 bases and J by 6 bases; unmatched bases: 10. The CDR3 extends over 17 amino acids. The DNA of the CDR3 is TGTGCCAGCAGTCCCGGGACTAGCGGGGGGGACCCCTTCGAGCAGTACGTC. This translates into CASSPGTSGGDPFEQYV.

This clonotype was found a few times. The V and J genes are TRBV4-3 and TRBJ2-5; unclear D gene. CDR1 and CDR2 from the germline V gene are LGHNA and YSLEER. Trimming left V 0 bases short and J 2 bases short, with 10 bases between. This CDR3 has 15 residues. The CDR3 sequence: CASSQDFHQQETQYF. The CDR3 region has the DNA TGCGCCAGCAGCCAAGATTTTCACCAACAAGAGACCCAGTACTTC.

This clonotype was detected a few times. The chain couples TRBV20-1 to TRBJ2-1; D is perhaps TRBD1 (5 bases). Germline V gene lookup returns CDR1 DFQATT and CDR2 SNEGSKA (reference sequence). Deletions cut 1 base from V and 3 bases from J, with 10 bases between. This CDR3 contains 14 residues. In DNA form, the CDR3 reads TGCAGTGCTAGAGGTGGGGCAGGCTACAATGAGCAGTTCTTC. It yields the protein CSARGGAGYNEQFF.

V and J are TRBV5-1 and TRBJ2-2; no clear D gene. The CDR3 is 17 amino acids. V was trimmed by 0 bases and J by 0 bases, leaving 12 bases between them. The germline gives CDR1 SGHRS, CDR2 YFSETQ. The CDR3 DNA follows: TGCGCCAGCAGCTTGGGTCCCGTGAACTCGAACACCGGGGAGCTGTTTTTT. Translation: CASSLGPVNSNTGELFF. Combining the CDR3 with reference TRBV5-1 and TRBJ2-2 gives the whole variable domain KAGVTQTPRYLIKTRGQQVTLSCSPISGHRSVSWYQQTPGQGLQFLFEYFSETQRNKGNFPGRFSGRQFSNSRSEMNVSTLELGDSALYLCASSLGPVNSNTGELFFGEGSRLTVL.

This clonotype showed up many times. The rearrangement uses TRBV12-3 or TRBV12-4 and TRBJ2-7; D not certain. The CDR3 loop spans 14 amino acids. V was clipped by 6 bases and J by 4 bases, with 16 bases between them. CDR3 protein: CASSTGVGGYEQYF. The CDR3 nucleotides are TGTGCCAGCAGCACTGGGGTGGGTGGATACGAGCAGTACTTC.

The sample holds many counts of this clonotype. The chain uses TRBV20-1 and TRBJ1-4, with D uncertain. The CDR3 extends over 15 amino acids. Trimming took 6 bases from V and 3 from J, leaving 17 bases between them. Germline V lookup: CDR1 DFQATT, CDR2 SNEGSKA (reference sequence). CDR3 nucleotide sequence: TGCAGTGCAATGGAGAGGGCACTGTCTAATGAAAAACTGTTTTTT. It translates to CSAMERALSNEKLFF.